This is a list of T cell receptor beta chains from one sample in a study of T-cell memory formation after mild COVID-19. Via MiXCR, TCRdb re-called the 5' RACE reads, giving one row per CDR3 protein. The sample has more than 250,000 distinct CDR3 sequences, around 15% seen once. The sample comprised PBMCs or a T cell subset sorted from them (not recorded which). These receptors were taken from a man aged 18 to 30 who had mild COVID-19 (a few samples of this study predate the infection). Cell type and time point are not known. Both conserved end residues are part of each CDR3. A D gene is named only where the DNA matches it firmly. Clone size, where shown, is once, few, many, or a class for clones that have expanded.

clone_size j_call v_call d_call cdr3_nt cdr3_aa
- TRBJ1-5 TRBV6-2/TRBV6-3 - TGTGCCAGCAGTTACCTGCCCCCGCCAGGGGATCAGCCCCAGCATTTT CASSYLPPPGDQPQHF
few TRBJ2-3 TRBV7-2 TRBD2 TGTGCCAGTAGGAGCGGGGGCACAGATACGCAGTATTTT CASRSGGTDTQYF
- TRBJ1-3 TRBV2 - TGTGCCAGCCTGGGACCTTATGCTGACACCATATATTTT CASLGPYADTIYF
- TRBJ2-7 TRBV7-2 - TGTGCCAGCAGCGCCGACAGAATAAGTTACGAGCAGTACTTC CASSADRISYEQYF
- TRBJ1-1 TRBV20-1 - TGCAGTGCTTTTGTACAAAACACTGAAGCTTTCTTT CSAFVQNTEAFF
- TRBJ2-2 TRBV5-1 TRBD1 TGCGCCAGCAGCTTATACAGGGGGGCCACCGGGGAGCTGTTTTTT CASSLYRGATGELFF
- TRBJ2-3 TRBV9 TRBD2 TGTGCCAGCAGCTCTCTGACTAGCGGGGGCCACACAGATACGCAGTATTTT CASSSLTSGGHTDTQYF
few TRBJ2-1 TRBV12-3/TRBV12-4 TRBD1 TGTGCCAGCAGTTTAGGGACAGGGGATCGGAATGAGCAGTTCTTC CASSLGTGDRNEQFF
many TRBJ1-1 TRBV7-2 - TGTGCCAGCAGCCTGATTGGGGGCCCGGGCACTGAAGCTTTCTTT CASSLIGGPGTEAFF
- TRBJ2-3 TRBV7-2 - TGTGCCAGCAGCTTTATACAACCCGGGACCTCCCTTGTTGATACGCAGTATTTT CASSFIQPGTSLVDTQYF